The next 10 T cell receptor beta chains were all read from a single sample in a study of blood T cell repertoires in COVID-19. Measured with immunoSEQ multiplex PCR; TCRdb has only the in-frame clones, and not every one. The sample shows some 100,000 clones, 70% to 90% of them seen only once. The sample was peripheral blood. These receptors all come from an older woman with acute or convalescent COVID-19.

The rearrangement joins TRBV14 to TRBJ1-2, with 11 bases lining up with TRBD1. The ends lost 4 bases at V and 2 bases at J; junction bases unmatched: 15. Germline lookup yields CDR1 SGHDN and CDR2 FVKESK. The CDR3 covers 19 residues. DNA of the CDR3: TGTGCCAGCAGCCCGATCCGCACCGGACAGGGGGCCAGGAACTATGGCTACACCTTC. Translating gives CASSPIRTGQGARNYGYTF.

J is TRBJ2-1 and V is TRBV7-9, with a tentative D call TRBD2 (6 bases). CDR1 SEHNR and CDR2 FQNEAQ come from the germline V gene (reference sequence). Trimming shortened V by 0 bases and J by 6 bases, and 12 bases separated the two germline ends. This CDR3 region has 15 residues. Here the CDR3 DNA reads TGTGCCAGCAGCTTAGCCGGGGGTCCCATCAATGAGCAGTTCTTC. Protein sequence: CASSLAGGPINEQFF.

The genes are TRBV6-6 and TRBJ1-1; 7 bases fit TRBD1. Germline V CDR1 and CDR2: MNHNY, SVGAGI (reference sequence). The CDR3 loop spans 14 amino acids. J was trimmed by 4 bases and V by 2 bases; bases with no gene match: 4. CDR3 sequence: CASSYNHRGTEAFF. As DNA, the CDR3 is TGTGCCAGCAGTTACAATCACAGGGGCACTGAAGCTTTCTTT.

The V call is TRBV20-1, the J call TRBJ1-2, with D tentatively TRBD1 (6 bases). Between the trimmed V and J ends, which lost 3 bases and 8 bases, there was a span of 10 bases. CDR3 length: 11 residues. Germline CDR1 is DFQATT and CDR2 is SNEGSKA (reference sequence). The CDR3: CSASPTGGYTF. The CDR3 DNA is TGCAGTGCTAGCCCTACAGGGGGCTACACCTTC.

The CDR3 protein is CASSVVPLQGGGELFF. In DNA form, the CDR3 reads TGTGCCAGCAGCGTAGTACCCCTGCAGGGTGGCGGGGAGCTGTTTTTT. The chain uses TRBV9 and TRBJ2-2, with D maybe TRBD1 (5 bases). The CDR3 sequence is 16 residues long. With 0 bases removed from V and 7 bases from J, the gap between germline ends came to 16 bases. Germline CDR1 and CDR2: SGDLS and YYNGEE.

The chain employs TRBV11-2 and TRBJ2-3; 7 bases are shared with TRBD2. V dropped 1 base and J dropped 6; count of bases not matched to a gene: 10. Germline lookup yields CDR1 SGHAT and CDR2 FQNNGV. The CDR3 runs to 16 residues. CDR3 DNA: TGTGCCAGCAGCTTAGGGGGGGGAGGCCCCATTGATACGCAGTATTTT. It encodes CASSLGGGGPIDTQYF.

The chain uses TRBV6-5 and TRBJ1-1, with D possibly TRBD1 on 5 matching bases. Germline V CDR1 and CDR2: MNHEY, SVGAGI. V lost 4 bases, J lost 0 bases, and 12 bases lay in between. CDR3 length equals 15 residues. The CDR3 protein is CASSSLTELNTEAFF. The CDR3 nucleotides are TGTGCCAGCAGTTCCTTGACAGAGTTGAACACTGAAGCTTTCTTT.

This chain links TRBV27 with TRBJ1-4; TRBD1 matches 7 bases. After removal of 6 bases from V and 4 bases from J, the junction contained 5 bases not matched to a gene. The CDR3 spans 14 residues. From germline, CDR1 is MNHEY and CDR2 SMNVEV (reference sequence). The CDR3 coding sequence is TGTGCCAGCAGCCTCCAGGGGGATAATGAAAAACTGTTTTTT. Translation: CASSLQGDNEKLFF.

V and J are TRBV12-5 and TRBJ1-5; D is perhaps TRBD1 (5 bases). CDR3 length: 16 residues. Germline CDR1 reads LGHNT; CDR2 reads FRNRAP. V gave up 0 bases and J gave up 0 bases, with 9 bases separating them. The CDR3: CASGLVQGASNQPQHF. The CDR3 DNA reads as TGTGCTAGTGGTTTGGTACAAGGGGCTAGCAATCAGCCCCAGCATTTT.

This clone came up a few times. The CDR3 DNA follows: TGTGCCAGCAGTGAACAGGCGAACTACGAGCAGTACGTC. Its translation: CASSEQANYEQYV. The V call is TRBV2, the J call TRBJ2-7; unclear D gene. The CDR3 spans 13 residues. Trimming took off 2 bases at V and 3 bases at J, with 8 bases between the two ends. In germline, CDR1 is SNHLY, CDR2 FYNNEI.